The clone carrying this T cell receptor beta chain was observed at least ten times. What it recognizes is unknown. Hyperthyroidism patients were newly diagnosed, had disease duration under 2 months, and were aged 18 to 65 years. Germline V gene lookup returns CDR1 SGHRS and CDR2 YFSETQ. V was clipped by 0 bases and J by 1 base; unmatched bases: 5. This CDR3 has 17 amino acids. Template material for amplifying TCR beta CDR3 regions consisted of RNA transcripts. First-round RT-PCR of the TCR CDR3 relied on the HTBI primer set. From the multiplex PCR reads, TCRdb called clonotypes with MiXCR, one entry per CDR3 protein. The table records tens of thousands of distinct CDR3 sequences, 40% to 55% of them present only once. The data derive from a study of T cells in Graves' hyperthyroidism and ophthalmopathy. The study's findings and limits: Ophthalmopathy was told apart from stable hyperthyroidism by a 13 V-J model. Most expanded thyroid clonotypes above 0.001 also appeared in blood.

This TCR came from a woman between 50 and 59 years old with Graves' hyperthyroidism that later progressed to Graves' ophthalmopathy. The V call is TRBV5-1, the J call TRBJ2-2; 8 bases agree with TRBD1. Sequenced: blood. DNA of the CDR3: TGCGCCAGCAGCTTGGAGGGACAGGAGTGGAACACCGGGGAGCTGTTTTTT. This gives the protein CASSLEGQEWNTGELFF.